The 25 T cell receptor beta chains in this list originate from one sample, sequenced in a study of T cell responses to AZD1222 COVID-19 vaccine. Measured with immunoSEQ multiplex PCR; TCRdb has only the in-frame clones, and not every one. The profile shows roughly 140,000 clones, 88% of them singletons. Here the sequenced sample was peripheral blood, taken on day 0 of AZD1222 vaccination. The source is an adult in good health.

This clone appeared once. The rearrangement links TRBV27 to TRBJ1-2; TRBD1 aligns across 12 bases. The V and J ends lost 6 bases and 7 bases, in that order; junction bases with no gene match: 9. The CDR3 has 15 amino acids. The germline V gene has CDR1 MNHEY and CDR2 SMNVEV (reference sequence). The CDR3 here is CASRPPGQGAGGYTF. The CDR3, as DNA: TGTGCCAGCAGGCCGCCGGGACAGGGGGCTGGTGGCTACACCTTC.

The CDR3 DNA reads as TGCAGCGTTGTGAGTACTGGCTACACCTTC. Protein sequence: CSVVSTGYTF. The chain has TRBV29-1 and TRBJ1-2; D not resolved. Germline CDR1 is SQVTM and CDR2 is ANQGSEA. This CDR3 is built from 10 residues. Trimming removed 4 bases at V and 7 bases at J, with 7 bases between.

The CDR3 spells CASSLDSWTGGVDGYTF. Written as DNA, the CDR3 is TGTGCCAGCAGCTTAGATTCGTGGACAGGGGGCGTTGATGGCTACACCTTC. This chain connects TRBV7-9 to TRBJ1-2, with TRBD1 matching over 11 bases. CDR1 and CDR2 from the germline V gene are SEHNR and FQNEAQ (reference sequence). The J segment lost 6 bases and the V segment lost 1 base, leaving 10 bases of the junction unmatched. This CDR3 has 17 amino acids.

V and J are TRBV27 and TRBJ1-2; unclear D gene. Trimming took off 5 bases at V and 7 bases at J, with 29 bases between the two ends. CDR1 is MNHEY, CDR2 SMNVEV, per germline (reference sequence). The CDR3 is 18 amino acids. CDR3 sequence reads: CASSPSLIRVPKKSGYTF. As DNA, the CDR3 is TGTGCCAGCAGTCCGTCCCTCATCCGGGTCCCAAAAAAAAGTGGCTACACCTTC.

The count of this clone is one. This rearrangement joins TRBV6-2 or TRBV6-3 to TRBJ2-1, with D possibly being TRBD2 (6 bases). The germline V gene encodes CDR1 MNHEY and CDR2 SVGEGT. The germline V and J ends were trimmed by 5 bases and 9 bases, with 14 bases remaining between them. CDR3 size: 13 residues. The DNA for the CDR3 is TGTGCCAGCAGTGTCCTTCAGGGAGGTGAGCAGTTCTTC. Translation: CASSVLQGGEQFF.

The chain links TRBV6-5 to TRBJ2-1; 11 nucleotides match TRBD2. J was trimmed by 5 bases and V by 5 bases; bases with no gene match: 5. This CDR3 comprises 15 residues. Germline V gene lookup returns CDR1 MNHEY and CDR2 SVGAGI. The CDR3 DNA reads TGTGCCAGCAGTCCCACGACTAGCGGGGACAATGAGCAGTTCTTC. Translating gives CASSPTTSGDNEQFF.

V and J are TRBV6-5 and TRBJ2-1; TRBD2 matches 8 bases. The CDR3 contains 15 residues. V was clipped by 7 bases and J by 7 bases; unmatched bases: 12. Germline CDR1 and CDR2: MNHEY and SVGAGI. The CDR3 reads CASIQAAGGLNEQFF. The CDR3 region has the DNA TGTGCCAGCATCCAGGCGGCGGGAGGCCTTAATGAGCAGTTCTTC.

The rearrangement joins TRBV9 to TRBJ2-7; no clear D gene. The CDR3 runs 14 residues. V gave up 0 bases and J gave up 1 base, with 8 bases separating them. The germline CDR1 and CDR2 sequences are SGDLS and YYNGEE. The CDR3 reads CASSVAATSYEQYF. The CDR3 DNA follows: TGTGCCAGCAGCGTAGCTGCCACTTCCTACGAGCAGTACTTC.

The chain recombines TRBV27 with TRBJ1-6; the D is unclear. Germline lookup yields CDR1 MNHEY and CDR2 SMNVEV (reference sequence). This CDR3 is built from 16 residues. Trimming stripped 6 bases from V and 0 bases from J, with 12 bases between. Here the CDR3 DNA reads TGTGCCAGCAGGGAGACACAGAGCTCCTATAATTCACCCCTCCACTTT. This gives the protein CASRETQSSYNSPLHF.

This clone was observed once. The chain carries TRBV12-5 and TRBJ2-4, with a weak D call TRBD1 (5 bases). The CDR3 has 13 residues. V was clipped by 0 bases and J by 7 bases, with 7 bases between them. The germline CDR1 and CDR2 sequences are LGHNT and FRNRAP. This CDR3 reads CASGLVTGNIQYF. The CDR3 DNA is TGTGCTAGTGGTTTGGTCACAGGCAACATTCAGTACTTC.

The rearrangement joins TRBV19 to TRBJ2-7, with D possibly matching TRBD2 (5 bases). Germline V lookup: CDR1 LNHDA, CDR2 SQIVND (reference sequence). The V end lost 3 bases, the J end lost 4 bases, and 16 bases lay between the germline ends. The CDR3 runs 15 residues. The chain's CDR3 is CASSIAATSPYEQYF. The CDR3 DNA reads TGTGCCAGTAGTATCGCAGCAACTAGTCCTTACGAGCAGTACTTC.

This chain uses TRBV4-1 with TRBJ1-2, with D uncertain. The V end lost 0 bases, the J end lost 7 bases, and 12 bases lay between the germline ends. Germline V gene data show CDR1 as MGHRA and CDR2 as YSYEKL. This CDR3 has 14 residues. The CDR3 reads CASSQDTGISGYTF. The CDR3 DNA sequence: TGCGCCAGCAGCCAAGATACGGGGATTTCTGGCTACACCTTC.

The J gene is TRBJ2-7, the V gene TRBV4-2; 7 nucleotides line up with TRBD2. CDR1 and CDR2 (germline): LGHNA, YNFKEQ. J gave up 2 bases and V 0 bases, and 4 bases lay outside the gene matches. This CDR3 contains 15 residues. CDR3 coding DNA: TGTGCCAGCAGCCAAGAAGAGGGAGGGCCCTACGAGCAGTACTTC. Translating gives CASSQEEGGPYEQYF.

This chain uses TRBV28 with TRBJ2-1; no definite D call. This CDR3 has 16 residues. V lost 3 bases and J 0 bases, leaving 12 bases between the germline ends. Germline CDR1 and CDR2: MDHEN and SYDVKM. The CDR3 protein is CASSFWTASSYNEQFF. CDR3 bases: TGTGCCAGCAGTTTCTGGACCGCGAGCTCCTACAATGAGCAGTTCTTC. The entire variable domain, with the rest obtained from reference TRBV28 and TRBJ2-1, is as follows: DVKVTQSSRYLVKRTGEKVFLECVQDMDHENMFWYRQDPGLGLRLIYFSYDVKMKEKGDIPEGYSVSREKKERFSLILESASTNQTSMYLCASSFWTASSYNEQFFGPGTRLTVL.

This clone was observed a single time. This sequence joins TRBV6-5 and TRBJ2-7; possible D gene TRBD2, 5 bases. The germline V gene has CDR1 MNHEY and CDR2 SVGAGI. Deletions cut 8 bases from V and 7 bases from J, with 15 bases between. The CDR3 covers 12 residues. Here the CDR3 DNA reads TGTGCCAGCGGACGGAAGAGAGGGGAGCAGTACTTC. This encodes CASGRKRGEQYF.

This chain uses TRBV6-5 with TRBJ2-2, with unresolved D. Germline assignment: CDR1 MNHEY and CDR2 SVGAGI. This CDR3 has 13 amino acids. Trimming removed 2 bases from V and 4 bases from J, with 5 bases in between. CDR3 protein: CASSYGFTGELFF. CDR3 DNA: TGTGCCAGCAGTTACGGTTTCACCGGGGAGCTGTTTTTT.

This clone has more than one count but fewer than ten. The gene calls are TRBV10-3 and TRBJ1-1, with TRBD1 identical over 7 bases. The CDR3 runs 12 residues. Germline V lookup: CDR1 ENHRY, CDR2 SYGVKD. Trimming at V came to 9 bases and at J to 0 bases, leaving 1 base not matched to a gene. The CDR3 here is CAMGTVNTEAFF. DNA for the CDR3: TGTGCCATGGGGACAGTGAACACTGAAGCTTTCTTT.

The genes are TRBV27 and TRBJ1-2; D may be TRBD1 (5 bases). The length of the CDR3 is 15 residues. CDR1 and CDR2 (germline): MNHEY, SMNVEV (reference sequence). The V end was cut by 5 bases, the J end by 4 bases, with 17 bases between. The CDR3 coding sequence is TGTGCCAGCAGTGGGGGGAATCGTTTGGGCTATGGCTACACCTTC. Its protein is CASSGGNRLGYGYTF.

V usage is TRBV6-5 and J usage is TRBJ1-2, with D possibly TRBD1 on 5 matching bases. CDR1 is MNHEY, CDR2 SVGAGI, per germline. The CDR3 covers 14 residues. V dropped 7 bases and J dropped 4 bases, with 16 bases sitting between them. The CDR3 coding sequence is TGTGCCAGCACCACGGGGGACGGAACCTATGGCTACACCTTC. Its translation: CASTTGDGTYGYTF.

The sample holds one count of this clone. The chain combines TRBV7-2 with TRBJ2-7, with D possibly matching TRBD2 (5 bases). Germline CDR1 is SGHTA and CDR2 is FQGNSA. The CDR3 sequence is 14 residues long. Trimming removed 7 bases at V and 12 bases at J, with 25 bases between. CDR3 loop: CASTPGGREGLRYF. The CDR3 coding sequence is TGTGCCAGCACCCCAGGAGGTAGGGAAGGGTTGCGGTACTTC.

The gene calls are TRBV5-5 and TRBJ2-3; 14 bases align to TRBD2. The V gene's germline CDR1 is SGHKS and CDR2 YYEKEE (reference sequence). The CDR3 is made up of 17 amino acids. The trim removed 2 bases at V and 4 bases at J, leaving 6 bases unmatched. The CDR3 DNA follows: TGTGCCAGCAGCTTTCTGGGACTAGCGGGAGACGCAGATACGCAGTATTTT. Its protein product is CASSFLGLAGDADTQYF. The full variable domain, its missing parts supplied by reference TRBV5-5 and TRBJ2-3, is DAGVTQSPTHLIKTRGQQVTLRCSPISGHKSVSWYQQVLGQGPQFIFQYYEKEERGRGNFPDRFSARQFPNYSSELNVNALLLGDSALYLCASSFLGLAGDADTQYFGPGTRLTVL.

The chain employs TRBV9 and TRBJ1-2, with D hard to call. Germline loops: CDR1 SGDLS, CDR2 YYNGEE. The CDR3 runs to 13 residues. Trimming left V 4 bases short and J 5 bases short, with 12 bases between. Here the CDR3 reads CASSLGQEYGYTF. The CDR3 DNA follows: TGTGCCAGCAGCTTAGGCCAGGAGTATGGCTACACCTTC.

V is TRBV25-1 and J is TRBJ1-3; D may be TRBD1 (6 bases). The CDR3 totals 14 residues. CDR1 is MGHDK and CDR2 is SYGVNS in the germline V gene. Trimming left V 5 bases short and J 4 bases short, with 12 bases between. CDR3 residues: CASSSQGKGNTIYF. The CDR3 coding sequence is TGTGCCAGCAGTAGCCAGGGGAAGGGAAACACCATATATTTT.

This chain links TRBV7-9 with TRBJ1-1; 7 bases map to TRBD1. The CDR3 totals 14 residues. Germline V lookup: CDR1 SEHNR, CDR2 FQNEAQ (reference sequence). The trim removed 1 base at V and 8 bases at J, leaving 7 bases unmatched. Here the CDR3 reads CASSLDGQESEAFF. The DNA for the CDR3 is TGTGCCAGCAGCTTAGACGGACAGGAAAGCGAAGCTTTCTTT. The entire variable domain, with the rest obtained from reference TRBV7-9 and TRBJ1-1, is as follows: DTGVSQNPRHKITKRGQNVTFRCDPISEHNRLYWYRQTLGQGPEFLTYFQNEAQLEKSRLLSDRFSAERPKGSFSTLEIQRTEQGDSAMYLCASSLDGQESEAFFGQGTRLTVV.

Concerning this clone: Other DNA sequences from this sample encode an identical CDR3 as well. The rearrangement uses TRBV7-2 and TRBJ2-2; D might be TRBD2 (5 bases). CDR3 length: 13 residues. Trimming removed 10 bases at V and 8 bases at J, with 17 bases between. Germline V gene sequence: CDR1 SGHTA, CDR2 FQGNSA. The DNA of the CDR3 is TGTGCCACCGGACTGCCCGGCAAGGGGGAGCTGTTTTTT. It yields the protein CATGLPGKGELFF.